The 16 T cell receptor beta chains below were found in one sample sequenced in a study of cytomegalovirus exposure and HLA in healthy donors. 60 Vbeta and 13 Jbeta primers were used in PCR. Produced via immunoSEQ multiplex PCR; TCRdb's table is partial and in-frame only. The table lists around 95,000 clones, about 74% of them singletons. The sequenced material came from PBMCs. Source of these receptors: a male donor in good health and CMV-seronegative.

V is TRBV29-1 and J is TRBJ2-3, with D maybe TRBD2 (6 bases). Germline V gene data show CDR1 as SQVTM and CDR2 as ANQGSEA. The CDR3 contains 16 residues. V was shortened by 4 bases and J by 0 bases, with 17 bases between the two germline ends. The CDR3: CSVAPQDRESTDTQYF. The CDR3 coding sequence is TGCAGCGTTGCCCCCCAAGATCGGGAGAGCACAGATACGCAGTATTTT.

The chain carries TRBV9 and TRBJ1-3; D is unresolved. The germline V gene has CDR1 SGDLS and CDR2 YYNGEE. V was cut by 4 bases and J by 4 bases, with 15 bases left in between. The CDR3 runs to 15 residues. The CDR3 DNA sequence: TGTGCCAGCAGCCGAATTTTTGAGTCCGGAAACACCATATATTTT. This translates into CASSRIFESGNTIYF.

The table lists this clone with a few counts. The chain couples TRBV6-5 to TRBJ2-1; D is possibly TRBD2 (6 bases). Trimming cost V 0 bases and J 6 bases, with 9 bases left between them. This CDR3 has 14 residues. Germline V gene sequence: CDR1 MNHEY, CDR2 SVGAGI. CDR3 bases: TGTGCCAGCAGTTACTCGATGACTAGCAATGAGCAGTTCTTC. It is translated as CASSYSMTSNEQFF.

J is TRBJ1-3 and V is TRBV10-3; D possibly corresponds to TRBD1 (6 bases). This CDR3 is 12 amino acids long. Germline-derived CDR1 and CDR2 are ENHRY and SYGVKD. Trimming shortened V by 11 bases and J by 14 bases, and 22 bases separated the two germline ends. The CDR3 nucleotides read TGTGCCGCCAGTGAATGGACAGCCGGACTATATTTT. Translated: CAASEWTAGLYF.

This chain uses TRBV5-4 with TRBJ1-2; 7 bases line up with TRBD1. The length of the CDR3 is 14 residues. V shed 4 bases and J 4 bases; nucleotides not matched to a gene: 7. Germline V CDR1 and CDR2: SGHNT, YYREEE (reference sequence). The CDR3 region has the DNA TGTGCCAGCAGCGACGACAGGGCCTTCTATGGCTACACCTTC. It specifies CASSDDRAFYGYTF.

The chain links TRBV28 to TRBJ1-5; D is ambiguous. Trimming removed 6 bases at V and 4 bases at J, with 7 bases between. Per germline, CDR1 MDHEN and CDR2 SYDVKM. The length of the CDR3 is 12 residues. This CDR3 is CASSAVNQPQHF. The CDR3 DNA sequence: TGTGCCAGCAGCGCAGTGAATCAGCCCCAGCATTTT.

The rearrangement uses TRBV7-2 and TRBJ2-5; no reliable D call. The CDR3 sequence is 12 residues long. The V gene lost 4 bases and the J gene lost 1 base, with 4 bases spanning the gap. Germline values: CDR1 SGHTA, CDR2 FQGNSA. The CDR3 sequence: CASSSVQETQYF. The CDR3, as DNA: TGTGCCAGCAGCTCGGTCCAAGAGACCCAGTACTTC.

The chain has TRBV7-9 and TRBJ2-2, with 9 bases lining up with TRBD2. This CDR3 comprises 18 residues. The germline gives CDR1 SEHNR, CDR2 FQNEAQ (reference sequence). With 3 bases clipped from V and 4 bases from J, the junction kept 12 bases outside the gene matches. The CDR3 loop is CASSLIGFSGRSTGELFF. CDR3 DNA: TGTGCCAGCAGCTTGATAGGATTTAGCGGGAGAAGCACCGGGGAGCTGTTTTTT. Based on the CDR3 plus reference TRBV7-9 and TRBJ2-2, the full variable domain is DTGVSQNPRHKITKRGQNVTFRCDPISEHNRLYWYRQTLGQGPEFLTYFQNEAQLEKSRLLSDRFSAERPKGSFSTLEIQRTEQGDSAMYLCASSLIGFSGRSTGELFFGEGSRLTVL.

The CDR3 sequence is CASRKLPLAGTPTDTQYF. CDR3 in DNA: TGTGCCAGCAGGAAATTACCGTTAGCGGGGACACCCACAGATACGCAGTATTTT. The gene calls are TRBV27 and TRBJ2-3; 8 bases fit TRBD2. The CDR3 spans 18 residues. Germline trimming cut 6 bases from V and 2 bases from J; bases unmatched to any gene: 16. Germline CDR1 reads MNHEY; CDR2 reads SMNVEV (reference sequence).

This clone was detected once. This chain links TRBV19 with TRBJ1-1; no firm D call. This CDR3 has 17 residues. Trimming removed 2 bases from V and 0 bases from J, with 16 bases in between. Germline lookup yields CDR1 LNHDA and CDR2 SQIVND (reference sequence). CDR3 loop: CASSIFGSGPMNTEAFF. As DNA, the CDR3 is TGTGCCAGTAGTATATTCGGCTCAGGCCCCATGAACACTGAAGCTTTCTTT.

The rearrangement joins TRBV6-6 to TRBJ2-5, with 12 bases matching TRBD2. With V trimmed by 6 bases and J by 1 base, 6 bases remained unmatched. CDR3 length: 16 residues. CDR1 is MNHNY and CDR2 is SVGAGI in the germline V gene (reference sequence). The CDR3 reads CASRLAGGAFQETQYF. The CDR3 DNA reads TGTGCCAGCAGGCTAGCGGGAGGGGCCTTCCAAGAGACCCAGTACTTC.

The J gene is TRBJ2-1, the V gene TRBV7-2; no clear D gene. Trimming pared 1 base from V and 7 bases from J, leaving 8 bases between. Germline V gene data show CDR1 as SGHTA and CDR2 as FQGNSA. The CDR3 loop spans 13 amino acids. The CDR3, as DNA: TGTGCCAGCAGCTTAGTCGGGTTGAATGAGCAGTTCTTC. Translation gives CASSLVGLNEQFF.

V and J are TRBV5-1 and TRBJ2-7, with TRBD2 matching 10 bases. Germline CDR1 and CDR2: SGHRS and YFSETQ. Losses at the gene ends were 4 bases for V and 3 bases for J; bases not matched to a gene: 19. There are 19 residues in the CDR3. CDR3 in amino acids: CASSPTTSGLLPTYYEQYF. DNA for the CDR3: TGCGCCAGCAGCCCTACGACTAGCGGGCTGCTCCCCACATACTACGAGCAGTACTTC.

The gene calls are TRBV13 and TRBJ1-6, with D hard to call. Germline V lookup: CDR1 PRHDT, CDR2 FYEKMQ (reference sequence). The V end was cut by 2 bases, the J end by 10 bases, with 12 bases between. CDR3 length: 14 amino acids. CDR3 DNA sequence: TGTGCCAGCAGCTTAAGATCCGAGGGCTCACCCCTCCACTTT. This sequence encodes CASSLRSEGSPLHF.

V and J are TRBV7-9 and TRBJ1-1; 7 positions agree with TRBD1. The CDR3 is 16 residues long. J gave up 5 bases and V 3 bases, and 12 bases lay outside the gene matches. The germline V gene encodes CDR1 SEHNR and CDR2 FQNEAQ (reference sequence). The CDR3 protein is CASSFPGQTMGTEAFF. The CDR3 DNA sequence: TGTGCCAGCAGCTTTCCGGGACAGACAATGGGGACTGAAGCTTTCTTT.

The chain combines TRBV28 with TRBJ2-3, with 14 bases lining up with TRBD2. The CDR3 totals 19 residues. Trimming at V came to 3 bases and at J to 0 bases, leaving 8 bases not matched to a gene. In germline, CDR1 is MDHEN, CDR2 SYDVKM. The CDR3 coding sequence is TGTGCCAGCAGTTTTCCGGGACTAGCGGGGGTAACTAGCACAGATACGCAGTATTTT. It codes for CASSFPGLAGVTSTDTQYF.